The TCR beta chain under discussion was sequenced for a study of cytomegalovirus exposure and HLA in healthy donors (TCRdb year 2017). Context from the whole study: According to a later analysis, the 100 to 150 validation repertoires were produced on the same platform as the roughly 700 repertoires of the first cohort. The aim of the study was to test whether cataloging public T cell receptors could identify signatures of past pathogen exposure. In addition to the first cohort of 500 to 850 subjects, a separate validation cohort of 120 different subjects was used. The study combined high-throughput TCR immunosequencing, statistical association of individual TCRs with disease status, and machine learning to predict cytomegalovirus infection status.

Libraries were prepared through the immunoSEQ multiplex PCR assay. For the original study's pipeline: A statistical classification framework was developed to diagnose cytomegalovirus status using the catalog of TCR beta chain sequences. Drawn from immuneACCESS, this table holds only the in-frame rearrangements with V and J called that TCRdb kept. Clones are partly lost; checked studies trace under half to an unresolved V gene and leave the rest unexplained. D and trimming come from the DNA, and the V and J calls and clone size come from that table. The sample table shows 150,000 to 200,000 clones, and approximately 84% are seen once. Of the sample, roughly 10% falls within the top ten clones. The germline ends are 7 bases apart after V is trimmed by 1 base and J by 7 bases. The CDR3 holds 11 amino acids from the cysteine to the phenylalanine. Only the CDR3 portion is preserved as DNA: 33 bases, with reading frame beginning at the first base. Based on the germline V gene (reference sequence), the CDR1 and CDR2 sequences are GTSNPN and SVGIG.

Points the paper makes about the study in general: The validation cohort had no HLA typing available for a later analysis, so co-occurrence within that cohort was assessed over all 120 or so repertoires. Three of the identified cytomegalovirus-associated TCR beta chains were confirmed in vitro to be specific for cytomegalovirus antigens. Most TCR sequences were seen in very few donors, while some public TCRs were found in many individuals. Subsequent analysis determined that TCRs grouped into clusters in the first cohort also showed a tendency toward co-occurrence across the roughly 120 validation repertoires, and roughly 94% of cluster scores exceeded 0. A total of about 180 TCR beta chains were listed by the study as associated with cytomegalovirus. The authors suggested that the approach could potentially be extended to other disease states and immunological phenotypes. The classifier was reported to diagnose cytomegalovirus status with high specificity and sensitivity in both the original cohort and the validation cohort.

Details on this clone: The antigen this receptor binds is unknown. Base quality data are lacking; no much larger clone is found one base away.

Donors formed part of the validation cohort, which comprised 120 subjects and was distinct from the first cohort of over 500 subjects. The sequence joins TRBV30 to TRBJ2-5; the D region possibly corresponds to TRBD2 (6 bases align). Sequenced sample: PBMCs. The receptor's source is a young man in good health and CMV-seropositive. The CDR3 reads CAWSAGGTQYF. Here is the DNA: TGTGCCTGGAGTGCCGGGGGGACCCAGTACTTC.